This TCR beta chain was sequenced in a study of blood T cells in healthy people across ages. With a J-beta primer mix and a sample-barcoded 5' primer, a second PCR ran about 7 to 11 cycles. TCRdb redid the calling of the 5' RACE reads with MiXCR, one entry per CDR3 protein. This sample has about 970,000 distinct CDR3 sequences; about 51% occur once, and the top ten carry about 21%. V was trimmed by 3 bases and J by 1 base, leaving 15 bases between them. The CDR3 sequence is 15 residues long. Germline values: CDR1 DFQATT, CDR2 SNEGSKA (reference sequence). The V call is TRBV20-1, the J call TRBJ1-1; tentative D call: TRBD1 (5 bases). Sample: blood. This sequence was found in an older woman in good health. In DNA form, the CDR3 reads TGCAGTGCTAGGGTAAGGGGCAGGGAGAACACTGAAGCTTTCTTT. It yields the protein CSARVRGRENTEAFF.